These 28 T cell receptor beta chains share one sample of origin, sequenced in a study of cytomegalovirus exposure and HLA in healthy donors. This PCR relied on a set of 60 Vbeta primers and 13 Jbeta primers. The assay was immunoSEQ multiplex PCR, and TCRdb's table has in-frame clones only and misses some. The sample lists some 78,000 clones; roughly 70% were seen once. The sequencing input was PBMCs. The receptors stem from a middle-aged man in good health and CMV-seropositive.

There are a few counts of this clone. CDR3 nucleotides: TGTGCCAGCAGCTTAGGACTAGCGGGAGGACCTGACAATGCCTACGAGCAGTACTTC. It encodes CASSLGLAGGPDNAYEQYF. The chain employs TRBV7-9 and TRBJ2-7, with 13 bases that match TRBD2. The germline V gene has CDR1 SEHNR and CDR2 FQNEAQ (reference sequence). Trimming cost V 1 base and J 2 bases; bases outside gene matches: 11. This CDR3 has 19 residues.

J is TRBJ1-1 and V is TRBV5-5, with a tentative D call TRBD1 (5 bases). CDR3 length: 13 residues. Germline CDR1 is SGHKS and CDR2 is YYEKEE (reference sequence). Trimming left V 5 bases short and J 2 bases short, with 10 bases between. CDR3 DNA: TGTGCCAGCAGGCCCGACAGTAACACTGAAGCTTTCTTT. Encoded protein: CASRPDSNTEAFF. The variable domain in full, completed from reference TRBV5-5 and TRBJ1-1, reads DAGVTQSPTHLIKTRGQQVTLRCSPISGHKSVSWYQQVLGQGPQFIFQYYEKEERGRGNFPDRFSARQFPNYSSELNVNALLLGDSALYLCASRPDSNTEAFFGQGTRLTVV.

The V gene is TRBV9, the J gene TRBJ1-1; D gene ambiguous. Germline CDR1 reads SGDLS; CDR2 reads YYNGEE. V lost 3 bases and J 4 bases, leaving 13 bases between the germline ends. The CDR3 has 14 amino acids. The CDR3 is CASSASGGSTEAFF. In DNA, the CDR3 is TGTGCCAGCAGCGCCTCGGGAGGGAGCACTGAAGCTTTCTTT. Drawing the rest from reference TRBV9 and TRBJ1-1, the complete variable domain is DSGVTQTPKHLITATGQRVTLRCSPRSGDLSVYWYQQSLDQGLQFLIQYYNGEERAKGNILERFSAQQFPDLHSELNLSSLELGDSALYFCASSASGGSTEAFFGQGTRLTVV.

V and J are TRBV28 and TRBJ1-2; TRBD1 aligns across 7 bases. The V segment lost 7 bases and the J segment 8 bases; nucleotides outside the gene matches: 10. CDR1 and CDR2 (germline): MDHEN, SYDVKM. CDR3 length: 13 residues. The CDR3 reads CASNEATGVGYTF. For the CDR3, the DNA is TGTGCCAGCAACGAGGCCACAGGGGTGGGCTACACCTTC.

The chain recombines TRBV5-6 with TRBJ2-5; D is unclear. The last part of the DNA fits TRBJ2-7 better; the J call may be wrong. CDR1 and CDR2 from the germline V gene are SGHDT and YYEEEE. The CDR3 has 12 residues. The CDR3 nucleotides are TGTGCCAGCAGTCAGGTCAGTAACGAGCAGTACTTC. Amino acid sequence: CASSQVSNEQYF.

The chain employs TRBV29-1 and TRBJ2-7; TRBD1 aligns across 10 bases. The CDR3 consists of 14 residues. With V trimmed by 5 bases and J by 2 bases, 6 bases remained unmatched. CDR1 is SQVTM and CDR2 is ANQGSEA in the germline V gene. CDR3 in amino acids: CSVIGDRGTYEQYF. The CDR3 DNA reads as TGCAGCGTTATTGGGGACAGGGGCACCTACGAGCAGTACTTC.

The rearrangement joins TRBV19 to TRBJ1-1, with 8 bases aligning to TRBD1. Trimming cost V 10 bases and J 4 bases; bases outside gene matches: 20. This CDR3 is 17 amino acids long. Germline assignment: CDR1 LNHDA and CDR2 SQIVND (reference sequence). The CDR3 reads CATTERAGGVKSTEAFF. In DNA form, the CDR3 reads TGTGCCACCACAGAGAGGGCAGGGGGCGTGAAGAGCACTGAAGCTTTCTTT.

The chain couples TRBV11-2 to TRBJ1-1; D gene ambiguous. Between the trimmed V and J ends, which lost 5 bases and 4 bases, there was a span of 17 bases. Germline V gene sequence: CDR1 SGHAT, CDR2 FQNNGV. This CDR3 is built from 15 residues. This chain's CDR3 is CASSPTGGVSTEAFF. CDR3 sequence (DNA): TGTGCCAGCAGCCCTACTGGCGGGGTTAGCACTGAAGCTTTCTTT.

J is TRBJ2-1 and V is TRBV29-1; tentatively, D is TRBD1 (5 bases). V lost 0 bases to trimming and J lost 2 bases, with 11 bases between them. The CDR3 is made up of 15 amino acids. Germline V gives CDR1 SQVTM, CDR2 ANQGSEA. In DNA form, the CDR3 reads TGCAGCGTTGAAGAAGGGAAGGGGACCTACAATGAGCAGTTCTTC. This gives the protein CSVEEGKGTYNEQFF.

V and J are TRBV5-1 and TRBJ2-2, with TRBD2 matching over 9 bases. The V gene's germline CDR1 is SGHRS and CDR2 YFSETQ. This CDR3 is built from 15 residues. Losses at the gene ends were 6 bases for V and 4 bases for J; bases not matched to a gene: 7. The CDR3 protein is CASKYGTSRTGELFF. In nucleotides, the CDR3 is TGCGCCAGCAAATACGGGACTAGCCGCACCGGGGAGCTGTTTTTT.

This clone was counted a single time. The chain combines TRBV7-7 with TRBJ2-3, with 8 bases aligning to TRBD2. CDR1 SSHAT and CDR2 FNYEAQ come from the germline V gene (reference sequence). The CDR3 contains 15 residues. The J segment lost 3 bases and the V segment lost 2 bases, leaving 4 bases of the junction unmatched. The CDR3 nucleotides are TGTGCCAGCAGCTTAAGGTCGGGGGGGACAGATACGCAGTATTTT. Translating gives CASSLRSGGTDTQYF.

The chain couples TRBV7-9 to TRBJ1-1, with D maybe TRBD1 (5 bases). V lost 5 bases and J 10 bases, leaving 23 bases between the germline ends. The CDR3 extends over 15 amino acids. Germline CDR1 is SEHNR and CDR2 is FQNEAQ (reference sequence). In nucleotides, the CDR3 is TGTGCCAGCAGCCCCTCAGACAGTTCCGGGAGTGGAGCTTTCTTT. Translation gives CASSPSDSSGSGAFF.

CDR3 protein: CASSLERGGGETQYF. In DNA, the CDR3 is TGTGCCAGCAGCTTAGAGCGGGGGGGCGGGGAGACCCAGTACTTC. The chain carries TRBV7-8 and TRBJ2-5, with 10 bases that match TRBD2. Germline CDR1 reads SGHVS; CDR2 reads FQNEAQ. With V trimmed by 1 base and J by 5 bases, 4 bases remained unmatched. The CDR3 is made up of 15 amino acids.

The gene calls are TRBV30 and TRBJ1-5; maybe TRBD1 (5 bases). V was shortened by 0 bases and J by 6 bases, with 12 bases between the two germline ends. The CDR3 spans 14 residues. CDR1 is GTSNPN and CDR2 is SVGIG in the germline V gene (reference sequence). Written as DNA, the CDR3 is TGTGCCTGGAGTGTATTTCGGGGACTTCAGCCCCAGCATTTT. Translated: CAWSVFRGLQPQHF.

J is TRBJ1-1 and V is TRBV19; TRBD1 might be the D (6 bases). This CDR3 spans 14 amino acids. Germline V gene lookup returns CDR1 LNHDA and CDR2 SQIVND (reference sequence). Trimming removed 5 bases at V and 0 bases at J, with 10 bases between. The CDR3 region has the DNA TGTGCCAGTAGTTCGAGGACAGTGAACACTGAAGCTTTCTTT. Encoded protein: CASSSRTVNTEAFF.

The genes are TRBV27 and TRBJ1-5; no firm D call. Trimming took off 6 bases at V and 3 bases at J, with 9 bases between the two ends. Germline values: CDR1 MNHEY, CDR2 SMNVEV (reference sequence). The CDR3 runs 13 residues. CDR3 bases: TGTGCCAGCAGGAGATCCTCCAATCAGCCCCAGCATTTT. Encoded protein: CASRRSSNQPQHF.

This rearrangement joins TRBV28 to TRBJ2-7; 9 nucleotides match TRBD1. The J segment lost 0 bases and the V segment lost 5 bases, leaving 11 bases of the junction unmatched. This CDR3 region has 17 residues. CDR1 and CDR2 (germline): MDHEN, SYDVKM. CDR3 loop: CASSPSPGQGSSYEQYF. CDR3 in DNA: TGTGCCAGCAGTCCGTCCCCGGGACAGGGAAGCTCCTACGAGCAGTACTTC.

The chain couples TRBV30 to TRBJ2-3; tentatively, D is TRBD2 (6 bases). This CDR3 contains 16 residues. V shed 2 bases and J shed 0 bases, with 15 bases lying between them. CDR1 is GTSNPN, CDR2 SVGIG, per germline (reference sequence). The CDR3 reads CAWSQIRGISTDTQYF. Here the CDR3 DNA reads TGTGCCTGGAGTCAAATTCGGGGGATAAGCACAGATACGCAGTATTTT.

The J gene is TRBJ1-5, the V gene TRBV6-6, with D unresolved. Trimming shortened V by 2 bases and J by 0 bases, and 11 bases separated the two germline ends. This CDR3 contains 16 residues. The germline gives CDR1 MNHNY, CDR2 SVGAGI (reference sequence). This CDR3 reads CASSYDHPYSNQPQHF. In DNA form, the CDR3 reads TGTGCCAGCAGTTACGATCACCCCTATAGCAATCAGCCCCAGCATTTT.

This chain uses TRBV7-9 with TRBJ1-1, with D perhaps TRBD1 (5 bases). The CDR3 consists of 13 residues. The germline V gene encodes CDR1 SEHNR and CDR2 FQNEAQ (reference sequence). V was trimmed by 1 base and J by 4 bases, leaving 7 bases between them. The CDR3 coding sequence is TGTGCCAGCAGCTTAGGGGGGGGCACTGAAGCTTTCTTT. It yields the protein CASSLGGGTEAFF.

The V call is TRBV28, the J call TRBJ2-1; 7 nucleotides align to TRBD2. Germline values: CDR1 MDHEN, CDR2 SYDVKM. This CDR3 is 15 amino acids long. With V trimmed by 2 bases and J by 7 bases, 8 bases remained unmatched. CDR3 bases: TGTGCCAGCAGTTTAATGGTGCGGGGAGGGAATGAGCAGTTCTTC. Its translation: CASSLMVRGGNEQFF.

This chain uses TRBV9 with TRBJ2-7, with D possibly matching TRBD2 (6 bases). CDR1 and CDR2 from the germline V gene are SGDLS and YYNGEE. CDR3 size: 15 residues. V gave up 4 bases and J gave up 3 bases, with 17 bases separating them. The CDR3 is CASSPRDFPYYEQYF. DNA of the CDR3: TGTGCCAGCAGCCCACGGGACTTCCCCTACTACGAGCAGTACTTC.

The V and J genes are TRBV19 and TRBJ2-7; D is perhaps TRBD2 (5 bases). The CDR3 has 13 amino acids. With 7 bases removed from V and 0 bases from J, the gap between germline ends came to 10 bases. Germline lookup yields CDR1 LNHDA and CDR2 SQIVND (reference sequence). The CDR3, as DNA: TGTGCCAGTACGGACTCAGTCTCCTACGAGCAGTACTTC. It encodes CASTDSVSYEQYF.

This clone was recorded a few times. The chain carries TRBV6-1 and TRBJ1-1; 10 nucleotides line up with TRBD1. This CDR3 spans 14 amino acids. J gave up 4 bases and V 7 bases, and 6 bases lay outside the gene matches. The V gene's germline CDR1 is MNHNS and CDR2 SASEGT. DNA for the CDR3: TGTGCCAGCAATCGGGACAGGGGTGTCACTGAAGCTTTCTTT. This sequence encodes CASNRDRGVTEAFF.

This clone was found a few times. The chain has TRBV4-3 and TRBJ2-3; 7 bases fit TRBD1. The ends lost 4 bases at V and 4 bases at J; junction bases unmatched: 14. Per the germline V gene, CDR1 is LGHNA and CDR2 is YSLEER. This CDR3 is built from 17 residues. DNA of the CDR3: TGCGCCAGCAGCCGAGTCTTACAGGGGTCAGGAGCAGATACGCAGTATTTT. This gives the protein CASSRVLQGSGADTQYF.

This clone appeared once. The rearrangement uses TRBV28 and TRBJ2-6; D possibly corresponds to TRBD1 (5 bases). Germline-derived CDR1 and CDR2 are MDHEN and SYDVKM. The germline V and J ends were trimmed by 5 bases and 4 bases, with 15 bases remaining between them. The CDR3 consists of 16 residues. CDR3 region: CASSNRGKLGANVLTF. The DNA of the CDR3 is TGTGCCAGCAGTAATAGGGGAAAATTGGGGGCCAACGTCCTGACTTTC.

This clone was recorded a few times. The chain joins TRBV9 to TRBJ2-1, with TRBD2 matching over 7 bases. The CDR3 length is 15 residues. J gave up 4 bases and V 0 bases, and 4 bases lay outside the gene matches. Germline V CDR1 and CDR2: SGDLS, YYNGEE. The DNA of the CDR3 is TGTGCCAGCAGCGTAGGCGGGGGAAAATACAATGAGCAGTTCTTC. Protein: CASSVGGGKYNEQFF.

The chain carries TRBV5-5 and TRBJ2-7; D is possibly TRBD2 (5 bases). Per germline, CDR1 SGHKS and CDR2 YYEKEE (reference sequence). Trimming shortened V by 0 bases and J by 9 bases, and 19 bases separated the two germline ends. This CDR3 has 15 residues. The CDR3 spells CASSLELNQISGQYF. The DNA for the CDR3 is TGTGCCAGCAGCTTGGAGTTGAACCAGATAAGCGGGCAGTACTTC.